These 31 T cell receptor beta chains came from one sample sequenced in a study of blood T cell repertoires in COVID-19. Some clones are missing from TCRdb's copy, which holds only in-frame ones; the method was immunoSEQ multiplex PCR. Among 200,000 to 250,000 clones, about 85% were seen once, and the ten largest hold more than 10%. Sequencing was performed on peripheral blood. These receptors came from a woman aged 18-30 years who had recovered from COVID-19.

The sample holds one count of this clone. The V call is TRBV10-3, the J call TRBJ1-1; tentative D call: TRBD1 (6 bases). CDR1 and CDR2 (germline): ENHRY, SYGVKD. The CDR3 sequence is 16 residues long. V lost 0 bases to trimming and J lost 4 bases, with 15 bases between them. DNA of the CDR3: TGTGCCATCAGTGAGTCGATCACAGGGTCGTTCACTGAAGCTTTCTTT. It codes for CAISESITGSFTEAFF.

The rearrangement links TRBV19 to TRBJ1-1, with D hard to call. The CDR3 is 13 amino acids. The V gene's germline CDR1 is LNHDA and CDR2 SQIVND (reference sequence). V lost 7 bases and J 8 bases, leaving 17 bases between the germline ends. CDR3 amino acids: CASTPRYPPEAFF. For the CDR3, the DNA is TGTGCCAGTACCCCCCGGTACCCACCGGAAGCTTTCTTT.

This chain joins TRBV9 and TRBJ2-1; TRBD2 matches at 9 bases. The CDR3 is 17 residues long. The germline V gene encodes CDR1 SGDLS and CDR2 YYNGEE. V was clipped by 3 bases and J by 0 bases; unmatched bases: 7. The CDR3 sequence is CASSARSGRSSYNEQFF. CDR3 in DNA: TGTGCCAGCAGCGCCCGCAGCGGGAGGAGCTCCTACAATGAGCAGTTCTTC.

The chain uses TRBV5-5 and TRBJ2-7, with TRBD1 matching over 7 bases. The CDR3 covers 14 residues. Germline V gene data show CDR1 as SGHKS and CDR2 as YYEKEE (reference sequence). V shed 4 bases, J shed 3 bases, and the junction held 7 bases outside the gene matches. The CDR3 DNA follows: TGTGCCAGCAGCCTACAGGGGACCGACTACGAGCAGTACTTC. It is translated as CASSLQGTDYEQYF.

CDR3 region: CASSRTGYEQYF. The CDR3 DNA is TGTGCCAGCAGCAGGACAGGATACGAGCAGTACTTC. The chain links TRBV27 to TRBJ2-7; 7 bases fit TRBD1. The V gene's germline CDR1 is MNHEY and CDR2 SMNVEV (reference sequence). J was trimmed by 4 bases and V by 6 bases; bases with no gene match: 3. The CDR3 sequence is 12 residues long.

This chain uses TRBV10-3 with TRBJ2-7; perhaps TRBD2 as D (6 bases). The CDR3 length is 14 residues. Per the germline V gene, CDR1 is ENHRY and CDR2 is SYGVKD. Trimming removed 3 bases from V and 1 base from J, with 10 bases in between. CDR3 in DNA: TGTGCCATCAGTGACCTTAGCGGATCCTACGAGCAGTACTTC. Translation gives CAISDLSGSYEQYF.

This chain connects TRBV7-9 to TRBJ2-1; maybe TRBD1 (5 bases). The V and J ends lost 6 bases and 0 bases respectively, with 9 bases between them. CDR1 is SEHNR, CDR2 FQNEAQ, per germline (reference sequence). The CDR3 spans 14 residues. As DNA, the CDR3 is TGTGCCAGCAGAGGGGTGAGCTCCTACAATGAGCAGTTCTTC. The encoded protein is CASRGVSSYNEQFF.

The DNA of the CDR3 is TGTGCCAGCAGCTTAAACACAGGGATCAACAACTATGGCTACACCTTC. Protein: CASSLNTGINNYGYTF. J is TRBJ1-2 and V is TRBV7-2, with a possible D match to TRBD1 (6 bases). V gave up 2 bases and J gave up 2 bases, with 15 bases separating them. This CDR3 is built from 16 residues. CDR1 is SGHTA and CDR2 is FQGNSA in the germline V gene.

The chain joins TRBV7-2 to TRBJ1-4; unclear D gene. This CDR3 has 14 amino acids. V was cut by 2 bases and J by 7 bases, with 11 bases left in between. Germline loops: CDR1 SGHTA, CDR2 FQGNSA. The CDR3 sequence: CASSLSGRGEKLFF. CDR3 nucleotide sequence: TGTGCCAGCAGCTTAAGTGGGCGGGGTGAAAAACTGTTTTTT.

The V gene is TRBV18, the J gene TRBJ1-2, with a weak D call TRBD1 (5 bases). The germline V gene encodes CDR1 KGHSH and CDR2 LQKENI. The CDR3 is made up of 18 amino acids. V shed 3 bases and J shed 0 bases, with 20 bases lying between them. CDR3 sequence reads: CASSPTRGSLQTNYGYTF. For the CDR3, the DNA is TGTGCCAGCTCACCCACTCGGGGGAGCCTGCAGACTAACTATGGCTACACCTTC.

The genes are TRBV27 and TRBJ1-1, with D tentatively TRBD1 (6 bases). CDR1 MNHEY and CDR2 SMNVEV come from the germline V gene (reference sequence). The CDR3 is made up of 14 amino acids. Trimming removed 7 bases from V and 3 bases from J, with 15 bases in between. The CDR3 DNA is TGTGCCAGCACCCCGGGGGGGGCCTACACTGAAGCTTTCTTT. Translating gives CASTPGGAYTEAFF.

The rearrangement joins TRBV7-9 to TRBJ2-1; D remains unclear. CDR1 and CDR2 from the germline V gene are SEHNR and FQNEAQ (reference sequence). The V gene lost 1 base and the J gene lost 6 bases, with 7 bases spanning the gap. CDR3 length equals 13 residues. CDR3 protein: CASSLGYGNEQFF. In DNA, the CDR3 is TGTGCCAGCAGCTTAGGGTACGGCAATGAGCAGTTCTTC. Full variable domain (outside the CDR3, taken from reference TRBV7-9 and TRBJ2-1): DTGVSQNPRHKITKRGQNVTFRCDPISEHNRLYWYRQTLGQGPEFLTYFQNEAQLEKSRLLSDRFSAERPKGSFSTLEIQRTEQGDSAMYLCASSLGYGNEQFFGPGTRLTVL.

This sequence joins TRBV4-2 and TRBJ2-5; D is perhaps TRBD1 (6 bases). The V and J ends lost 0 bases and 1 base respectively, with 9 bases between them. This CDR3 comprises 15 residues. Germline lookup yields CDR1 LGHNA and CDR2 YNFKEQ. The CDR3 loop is CASSQDRGGQETQYF. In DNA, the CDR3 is TGTGCCAGCAGCCAAGATCGAGGGGGCCAAGAGACCCAGTACTTC.

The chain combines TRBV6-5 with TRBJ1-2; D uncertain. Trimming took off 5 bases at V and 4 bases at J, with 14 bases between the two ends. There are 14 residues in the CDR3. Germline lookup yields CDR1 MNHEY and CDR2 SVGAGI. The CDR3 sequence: CASSLSEGVYGYTF. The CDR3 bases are TGTGCCAGCAGTCTTAGTGAGGGCGTCTATGGCTACACCTTC.

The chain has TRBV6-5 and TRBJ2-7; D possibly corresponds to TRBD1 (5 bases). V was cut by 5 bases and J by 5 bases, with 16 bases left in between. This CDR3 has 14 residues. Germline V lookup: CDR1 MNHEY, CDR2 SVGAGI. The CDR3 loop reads CASSPGVGAHEQYF. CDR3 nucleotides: TGTGCCAGCAGTCCGGGCGTTGGGGCTCACGAGCAGTACTTC.

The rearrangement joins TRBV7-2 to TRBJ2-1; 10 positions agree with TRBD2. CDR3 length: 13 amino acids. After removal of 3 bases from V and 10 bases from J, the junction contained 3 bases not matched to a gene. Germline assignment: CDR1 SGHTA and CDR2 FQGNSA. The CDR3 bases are TGTGCCAGCAGCTTCCGGACTAGCGGAGAGCAGTTCTTC. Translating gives CASSFRTSGEQFF.

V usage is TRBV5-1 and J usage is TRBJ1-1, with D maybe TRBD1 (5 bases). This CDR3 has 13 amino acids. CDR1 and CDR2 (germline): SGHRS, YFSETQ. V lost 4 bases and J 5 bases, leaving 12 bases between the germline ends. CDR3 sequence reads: CASSIWGVTEAFF. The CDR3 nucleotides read TGCGCCAGCAGCATTTGGGGCGTGACTGAAGCTTTCTTT.

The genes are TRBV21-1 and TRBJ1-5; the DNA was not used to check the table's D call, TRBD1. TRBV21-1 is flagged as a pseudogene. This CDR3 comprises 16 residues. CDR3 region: CASSKETRGGNQPQHF. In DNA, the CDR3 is TGTGCCAGCAGCAAAGAAACAAGGGGTGGCAATCAGCCCCAGCATTTT.

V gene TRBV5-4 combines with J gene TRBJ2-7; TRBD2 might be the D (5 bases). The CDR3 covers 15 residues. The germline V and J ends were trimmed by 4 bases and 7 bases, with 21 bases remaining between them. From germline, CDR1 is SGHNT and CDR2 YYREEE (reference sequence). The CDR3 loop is CASSPWGASRLEQYF. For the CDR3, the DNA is TGTGCCAGCAGCCCCTGGGGAGCCTCACGTTTAGAGCAGTACTTC. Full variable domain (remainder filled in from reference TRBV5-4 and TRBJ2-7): ETGVTQSPTHLIKTRGQQVTLRCSSQSGHNTVSWYQQALGQGPQFIFQYYREEENGRGNFPPRFSGLQFPNYSSELNVNALELDDSALYLCASSPWGASRLEQYFGPGTRLTVT.

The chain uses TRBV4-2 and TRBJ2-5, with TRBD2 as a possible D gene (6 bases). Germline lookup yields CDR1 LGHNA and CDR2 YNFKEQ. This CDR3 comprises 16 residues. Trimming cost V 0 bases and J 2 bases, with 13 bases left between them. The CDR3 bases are TGTGCCAGCAGCCAAGAACTAGCCGGTACTCAAGAGACCCAGTACTTC. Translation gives CASSQELAGTQETQYF.

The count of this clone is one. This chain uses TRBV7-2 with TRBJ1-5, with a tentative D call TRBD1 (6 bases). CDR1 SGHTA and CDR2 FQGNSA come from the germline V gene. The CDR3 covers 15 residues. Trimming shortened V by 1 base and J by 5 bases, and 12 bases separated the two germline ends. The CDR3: CASSLEWGGDQPQHF. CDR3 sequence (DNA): TGTGCCAGCAGCTTAGAATGGGGGGGCGATCAGCCCCAGCATTTT. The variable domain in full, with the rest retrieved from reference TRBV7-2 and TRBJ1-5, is GAGVSQSPSNKVTEKGKDVELRCDPISGHTALYWYRQSLGQGLEFLIYFQGNSAPDKSGLPSDRFSAERTGGSVSTLTIQRTQQEDSAVYLCASSLEWGGDQPQHFGDGTRLSIL.

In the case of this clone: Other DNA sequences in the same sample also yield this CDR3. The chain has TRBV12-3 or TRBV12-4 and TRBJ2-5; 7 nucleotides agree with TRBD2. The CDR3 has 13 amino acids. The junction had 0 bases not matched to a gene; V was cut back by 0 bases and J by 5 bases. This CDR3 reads CASSLAGGETQYF. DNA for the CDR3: TGTGCCAGCAGTTTAGCGGGAGGGGAGACCCAGTACTTC.

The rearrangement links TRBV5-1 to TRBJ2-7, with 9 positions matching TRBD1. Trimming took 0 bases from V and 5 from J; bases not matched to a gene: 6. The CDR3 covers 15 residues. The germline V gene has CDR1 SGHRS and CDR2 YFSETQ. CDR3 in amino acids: CASSLASQGAHEQYF. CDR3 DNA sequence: TGCGCCAGCAGCTTGGCCTCACAGGGGGCTCACGAGCAGTACTTC.

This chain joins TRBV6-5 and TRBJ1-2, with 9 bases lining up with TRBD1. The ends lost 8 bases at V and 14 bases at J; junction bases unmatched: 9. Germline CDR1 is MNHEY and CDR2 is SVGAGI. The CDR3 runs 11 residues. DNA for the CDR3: TGTGCCAGCTCAGCCCGGGACAGGGTGACCTTC. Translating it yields CASSARDRVTF.

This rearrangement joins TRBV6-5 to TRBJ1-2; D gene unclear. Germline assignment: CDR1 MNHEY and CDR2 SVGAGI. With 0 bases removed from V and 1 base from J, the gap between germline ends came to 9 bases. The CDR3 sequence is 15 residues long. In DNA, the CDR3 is TGTGCCAGCAGTTACTCGGCAGAAAGTAACTATGGCTACACCTTC. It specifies CASSYSAESNYGYTF.

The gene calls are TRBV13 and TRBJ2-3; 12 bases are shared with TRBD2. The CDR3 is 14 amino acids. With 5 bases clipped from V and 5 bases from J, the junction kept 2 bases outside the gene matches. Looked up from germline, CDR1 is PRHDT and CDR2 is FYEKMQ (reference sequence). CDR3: CASSKGLAGDTQYF. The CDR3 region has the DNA TGTGCCAGCAGCAAGGGACTAGCGGGAGATACGCAGTATTTT.

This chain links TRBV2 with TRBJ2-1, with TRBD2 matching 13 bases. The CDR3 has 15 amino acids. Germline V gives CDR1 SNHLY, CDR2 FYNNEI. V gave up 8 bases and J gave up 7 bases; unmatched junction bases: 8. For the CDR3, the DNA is TGTGCCAGCGACGGACTAGCGGGAGTGGGAAATGAGCAGTTCTTC. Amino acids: CASDGLAGVGNEQFF.

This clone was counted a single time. CDR3 sequence (DNA): TGCGCCAGCAGCCAAGCTCTTACCGGGACAGGGGCCTACGAGCAGTACTTC. Translation gives CASSQALTGTGAYEQYF. The chain carries TRBV4-3 and TRBJ2-7; TRBD1 agrees at 10 bases. The germline V gene encodes CDR1 LGHNA and CDR2 YSLEER. The CDR3 has 17 residues. V lost 1 base and J lost 2; bases outside the gene matches: 8.

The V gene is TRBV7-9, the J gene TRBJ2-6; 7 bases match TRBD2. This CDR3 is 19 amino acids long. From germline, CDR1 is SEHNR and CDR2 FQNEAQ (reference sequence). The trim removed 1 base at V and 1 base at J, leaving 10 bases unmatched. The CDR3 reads CASSLVPGLKNSGANVLTF. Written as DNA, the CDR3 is TGTGCCAGCAGCTTAGTTCCGGGACTAAAAAATTCTGGGGCCAACGTCCTGACTTTC.

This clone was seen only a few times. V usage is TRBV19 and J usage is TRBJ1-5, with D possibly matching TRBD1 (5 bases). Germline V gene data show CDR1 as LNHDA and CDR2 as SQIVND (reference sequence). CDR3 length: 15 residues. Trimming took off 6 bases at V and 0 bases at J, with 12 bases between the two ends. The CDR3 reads CASSLTGDSNQPQHF. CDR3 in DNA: TGTGCCAGTAGCCTGACGGGGGATAGCAATCAGCCCCAGCATTTT.

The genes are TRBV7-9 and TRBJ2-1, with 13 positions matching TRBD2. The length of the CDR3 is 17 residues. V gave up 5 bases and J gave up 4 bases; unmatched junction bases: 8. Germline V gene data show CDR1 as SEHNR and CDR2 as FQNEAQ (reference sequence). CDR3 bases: TGTGCCAGCAGCGAAGGACTAGCGGGAGTCTCATACAATGAGCAGTTCTTC. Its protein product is CASSEGLAGVSYNEQFF.